Below are 21 T cell receptor beta chains sequenced from a single sample in a study of T-cell memory formation after mild COVID-19. TCRdb passed the 5' RACE reads through MiXCR, listing each CDR3 protein once. The sample gives 550,000 to 600,000 distinct CDR3 sequences, approximately 15% of which show up once; about 7.5% is in the top ten. Sequencing was carried out using PBMCs or a T cell subset sorted from them (not recorded which). The receptors shown here come from an adult woman who had mild COVID-19 (a few samples of this study predate the infection). Cell type and time point are not known.

J is TRBJ1-1 and V is TRBV6-6; D call uncertain. From germline, CDR1 is MNHNY and CDR2 SVGAGI (reference sequence). Trimming removed 2 bases from V and 1 base from J, with 17 bases in between. The CDR3 loop spans 17 amino acids. CDR3 amino acids: CASSYGVQRPQNTEAFF. DNA of the CDR3: TGTGCCAGCAGTTACGGTGTCCAACGCCCCCAGAACACTGAAGCTTTCTTT.

This clonotype appeared a few times. The rearrangement uses TRBV7-6 and TRBJ2-7, with D possibly being TRBD1 (7 bases). The V end was cut by 5 bases, the J end by 5 bases, with 19 bases between. Looked up from germline, CDR1 is SGHVS and CDR2 is FNYEAQ. The CDR3 has 15 residues. The CDR3 reads CASSRTGGSADEQYF. In nucleotides, the CDR3 is TGTGCCAGCAGCAGGACAGGAGGGTCGGCCGACGAGCAGTACTTC.

This clonotype was counted between two and nine times. The chain employs TRBV7-2 and TRBJ2-3; TRBD2 matches at 9 bases. The CDR3 consists of 17 residues. Trimming removed 1 base from V and 0 bases from J; junction bases left unmatched: 5. Germline values: CDR1 SGHTA, CDR2 FQGNSA. CDR3 residues: CASSLGTSVPSTDTQYF. The CDR3 DNA sequence: TGTGCCAGCAGCTTAGGGACTAGCGTTCCTAGCACAGATACGCAGTATTTT.

The chain links TRBV6-4 to TRBJ2-2, with D possibly matching TRBD1 (6 bases). The V end was cut by 4 bases, the J end by 3 bases, with 6 bases between. CDR3 length equals 13 residues. Germline V gene sequence: CDR1 MRHNA, CDR2 SNTAGT. The CDR3 protein is CASSGQDTGELFF. The DNA for the CDR3 is TGTGCCAGCAGTGGACAGGACACCGGGGAGCTGTTTTTT.

This clonotype was seen a few times. The rearrangement joins TRBV24-1 to TRBJ2-3, with a possible D match to TRBD1 (6 bases). CDR1 and CDR2 (germline): KGHDR, SFDVKD. This CDR3 has 13 residues. With 0 bases removed from V and 9 bases from J, the gap between germline ends came to 9 bases. The CDR3 DNA is TGTGCCACCAGTGATTTGTACAGGGCGACGCAGTATTTT. This translates into CATSDLYRATQYF.

This chain links TRBV5-1 with TRBJ2-7; 7 nucleotides match TRBD1. The CDR3 consists of 13 residues. The germline V gene has CDR1 SGHRS and CDR2 YFSETQ. V shed 2 bases and J 2 bases; nucleotides not matched to a gene: 1. CDR3: CASSFTGAYEQYF. CDR3 DNA sequence: TGCGCCAGCAGCTTTACAGGGGCCTACGAGCAGTACTTC.

The table lists this clonotype with a few counts. The DNA of the CDR3 is TGCGCCAGCAGCTGGACAACCCAGGGGTACGAGCAGTACTTC. This codes for CASSWTTQGYEQYF. The J gene is TRBJ2-7, the V gene TRBV5-1; the D gene is possibly TRBD1 (6 bases). The V end was cut by 3 bases, the J end by 4 bases, with 14 bases between. The CDR3 length is 14 residues. Per the germline V gene, CDR1 is SGHRS and CDR2 is YFSETQ.

This chain joins TRBV6-5 and TRBJ2-7; tentatively, D is TRBD1 (5 bases). The CDR3 extends over 11 amino acids. From germline, CDR1 is MNHEY and CDR2 SVGAGI. Trimming removed 8 bases at V and 2 bases at J, with 7 bases between. In DNA form, the CDR3 reads TGTGCCAGCCAGACAGCCTACGAGCAGTACTTC. Encoded protein: CASQTAYEQYF.

This clonotype has only one observation. V and J are TRBV7-1 and TRBJ2-3; D uncertain. TRBV7-1 is designated an ORF whose function remains uncertain. This CDR3 region has 15 residues. The V and J ends lost 6 bases and 1 base respectively, with 14 bases between them. The CDR3 bases are TGTGCCAGCAGACGCCTACGTCCAGGCACAGATACGCAGTATTTT. It is translated as CASRRLRPGTDTQYF.

In this sample, this clonotype turned up a few times. The chain is built from TRBV7-9 and TRBJ2-1, with 7 bases identical to TRBD2. CDR3 length: 15 amino acids. Germline CDR1 and CDR2: SEHNR and FQNEAQ (reference sequence). V lost 0 bases, J lost 7 bases, and 6 bases stayed unmatched. CDR3 DNA sequence: TGTGCCAGCAGCTTAGCGGGAGGGCAGCGGAATGAGCAGTTCTTC. Its protein product is CASSLAGGQRNEQFF.

The J gene is TRBJ2-3, the V gene TRBV18; D gene unclear. V lost 3 bases to trimming and J lost 3 bases, with 10 bases between them. The germline CDR1 and CDR2 sequences are KGHSH and LQKENI. The CDR3 sequence is 14 residues long. The CDR3 spells CASSPTLATDTQYF. In nucleotides, the CDR3 is TGTGCCAGCTCACCCACCCTCGCAACAGATACGCAGTATTTT.

The chain couples TRBV2 to TRBJ2-2; D might be TRBD1 or TRBD2, each matching 5 bases. The V gene lost 6 bases and the J gene lost 1 base, with 12 bases spanning the gap. The CDR3 covers 15 residues. The germline CDR1 and CDR2 sequences are SNHLY and FYNNEI. CDR3 DNA: TGTGCCAGCAGGCTTGGGACGGTGAACACCGGGGAGCTGTTTTTT. This encodes CASRLGTVNTGELFF.

V and J are TRBV29-1 and TRBJ2-1; 10 bases fit TRBD2. The CDR3 totals 14 residues. Trimming removed 6 bases from V and 7 bases from J; junction bases left unmatched: 9. Per germline, CDR1 SQVTM and CDR2 ANQGSEA. This CDR3 reads CSVPSSTSGNEQFF. For the CDR3, the DNA is TGCAGCGTCCCCTCGTCGACTAGCGGGAATGAGCAGTTCTTC.

This clonotype was counted a few times. The rearrangement joins TRBV4-2 to TRBJ2-1, with 10 positions matching TRBD2. CDR1 and CDR2 (germline): LGHNA, YNFKEQ. CDR3 length equals 17 residues. Trimming removed 4 bases from V and 5 bases from J; junction bases left unmatched: 11. The chain's CDR3 is CASSRGDLAGADNEQFF. CDR3 bases: TGTGCCAGCAGCCGGGGAGACCTAGCGGGGGCCGACAATGAGCAGTTCTTC.

This clonotype has only a few counts. The chain has TRBV6-1 and TRBJ2-7; D unclear. Looked up from germline, CDR1 is MNHNS and CDR2 is SASEGT. V was cut by 8 bases and J by 2 bases, with 4 bases left in between. The CDR3 runs 10 residues. The CDR3 DNA reads TGTGCCAGCGGGCCCTACGAGCAGTACTTC. Residues: CASGPYEQYF.

This sequence joins TRBV12-3 or TRBV12-4 and TRBJ2-2; either TRBD1 or TRBD2 may supply D (5 bases each). This CDR3 has 17 amino acids. V was pared by 6 bases and J by 0 bases, with 17 bases between. The CDR3 DNA reads as TGTGCCAGCAGCCTAAGACAGTCGAGGGCGAACACCGGGGAGCTGTTTTTT. Protein product: CASSLRQSRANTGELFF.

V is TRBV15 and J is TRBJ1-5; D possibly corresponds to TRBD1 (5 bases). The germline V gene encodes CDR1 LNHNV and CDR2 YYDKDF (reference sequence). V was cut by 1 base and J by 0 bases, with 16 bases left in between. The CDR3 is 18 residues long. Written as DNA, the CDR3 is TGTGCCACCAGCAGAGGGGGGATTCCACCTTATAGCAATCAGCCCCAGCATTTT. Translation gives CATSRGGIPPYSNQPQHF.

This clonotype has more than one count but fewer than ten. V is TRBV3-1 and J is TRBJ1-5; 8 nucleotides match TRBD1. Germline CDR1 reads LGHDT; CDR2 reads YNNKEL (reference sequence). This CDR3 has 14 residues. J was trimmed by 8 bases and V by 4 bases; bases with no gene match: 7. This CDR3 reads CASSRRGQTKPQHF. CDR3 coding DNA: TGTGCCAGCAGCCGCAGGGGGCAAACGAAGCCCCAGCATTTT.

This sequence joins TRBV3-1 and TRBJ2-3; no reliable D call. The germline CDR1 and CDR2 sequences are LGHDT and YNNKEL (reference sequence). V was clipped by 4 bases and J by 5 bases, with 7 bases between them. The CDR3 has 12 amino acids. This chain's CDR3 is CASSPVGDTQYF. Here the CDR3 DNA reads TGTGCCAGCAGCCCTGTCGGAGATACGCAGTATTTT.

This clonotype was recorded at least ten times. The rearrangement links TRBV5-1 to TRBJ1-1; the D is unclear. From germline, CDR1 is SGHRS and CDR2 YFSETQ. Trimming pared 0 bases from V and 5 bases from J, leaving 8 bases between. The CDR3 has 13 residues. The CDR3 nucleotides read TGCGCCAGCAGCTTGGGGGCTGGGACTGAAGCTTTCTTT. Its protein is CASSLGAGTEAFF.

This clonotype was counted a few times. The chain employs TRBV7-2 and TRBJ2-5; 14 bases match TRBD2. The CDR3 has 15 residues. Germline loops: CDR1 SGHTA, CDR2 FQGNSA. J was trimmed by 4 bases and V by 6 bases; bases with no gene match: 4. The CDR3 region is CASRGLAGAGETQYF. CDR3 coding DNA: TGTGCCAGCAGGGGACTAGCGGGAGCGGGAGAGACCCAGTACTTC.